These 32 T cell receptor beta chains came from one sample sequenced in a study of yellow fever vaccine responses in identical twins. TCRdb itself ran the RT-PCR reads through MiXCR, one entry per CDR3 protein. This sample has approximately 10,000 distinct CDR3 sequences, with around three quarters found just once. Sequencing was performed on T cells from blood (PBMCs), unsorted or a sorted subset (not recorded which), taken before or after yellow fever vaccination (not recorded which). The receptors come from a woman aged 18-30 years who received the yellow fever vaccine.

The CDR3 DNA sequence: TGTGCCAGCAGTTTATCGGCTAGCGAGTACGAGCAGTACTTC. Translating it yields CASSLSASEYEQYF. The gene calls are TRBV27 and TRBJ2-7, with D possibly TRBD2 on 6 matching bases. The CDR3 contains 14 residues. V dropped 0 bases and J dropped 4 bases, with 10 bases sitting between them. Looked up from germline, CDR1 is MNHEY and CDR2 is SMNVEV (reference sequence).

This rearrangement joins TRBV11-1 to TRBJ2-4; no definite D call. The V and J ends lost 2 bases and 6 bases respectively, with 11 bases between them. The V gene's germline CDR1 is SGHAT and CDR2 FQDESV (reference sequence). The CDR3 is 14 amino acids. Written as DNA, the CDR3 is TGTGCCAGCAGCTTATTGGTTGTCGGAAACATTCAGTACTTC. Its translation: CASSLLVVGNIQYF.

This sequence joins TRBV12-3 or TRBV12-4 and TRBJ2-1; D remains unclear. V was cut by 6 bases and J by 7 bases, with 10 bases left in between. This CDR3 region has 12 residues. The CDR3: CASSPEFNEQFF. CDR3 DNA sequence: TGTGCCAGCAGCCCCGAGTTTAATGAGCAGTTCTTC.

The gene calls are TRBV14 and TRBJ2-7, with D possibly TRBD2 on 6 matching bases. The V and J ends lost 1 base and 2 bases respectively, with 9 bases between them. Per the germline V gene, CDR1 is SGHDN and CDR2 is FVKESK. This CDR3 has 14 amino acids. The CDR3 reads CASSQGGGPYEQYV. CDR3 bases: TGTGCCAGCAGCCAAGGAGGAGGGCCCTACGAGCAGTACGTC.

V and J are TRBV18 and TRBJ2-2; 8 bases are shared with TRBD1. The CDR3 has 18 amino acids. V lost 2 bases to trimming and J lost 4 bases; unmatched junction nucleotides: 12. CDR1 is KGHSH, CDR2 LQKENI, per germline. CDR3 in amino acids: CASSPATGDSLGTGELFF. The CDR3 coding sequence is TGTGCCAGCTCACCAGCGACAGGGGATTCATTAGGCACCGGGGAGCTGTTTTTT.

A few counts support this clonotype. Here the CDR3 reads CASSDRLADSYNEQFF. The CDR3 bases are TGTGCCAGCAGTGACAGACTAGCGGACTCCTACAATGAGCAGTTCTTC. This rearrangement joins TRBV6-4 to TRBJ2-1; 9 bases align to TRBD2. V trimming: 2 bases; J trimming: 0 bases; junction bases outside the gene matches: 2. Germline V CDR1 and CDR2: MRHNA, SNTAGT. This CDR3 is built from 16 residues.

The chain employs TRBV11-1 and TRBJ1-1; 9 nucleotides agree with TRBD1. CDR3 length: 15 amino acids. Germline V gives CDR1 SGHAT, CDR2 FQDESV (reference sequence). V was pared by 4 bases and J by 4 bases, with 7 bases of the junction left unmatched. The CDR3 spells CASSSRDREGTEAFF. The CDR3 bases are TGTGCCAGCAGCTCCAGGGACAGGGAAGGCACTGAAGCTTTCTTT.

The rearrangement joins TRBV5-6 to TRBJ2-3; no reliable D call. The CDR3 consists of 13 residues. V dropped 1 base and J dropped 2 bases, with 5 bases sitting between them. Germline V gene lookup returns CDR1 SGHDT and CDR2 YYEEEE. The CDR3 here is CASSLPVTDTQYF. DNA for the CDR3: TGTGCCAGCAGCTTGCCAGTCACAGATACGCAGTATTTT. Supplemented by reference TRBV5-6 and TRBJ2-3, the full variable domain reads DAGVTQSPTHLIKTRGQQVTLRCSPKSGHDTVSWYQQALGQGPQFIFQYYEEEERQRGNFPDRFSGHQFPNYSSELNVNALLLGDSALYLCASSLPVTDTQYFGPGTRLTVL.

This rearrangement joins TRBV7-7 to TRBJ2-1, with D maybe TRBD2 (7 bases). The CDR3 runs 15 residues. Trimming removed 3 bases from V and 7 bases from J, with 16 bases in between. In germline, CDR1 is SSHAT, CDR2 FNYEAQ (reference sequence). The CDR3 DNA reads TGTGCCAGCAGCTTTCGTGGGGGGGCCAAAAATGAGCAGTTCTTC. This sequence encodes CASSFRGGAKNEQFF.

This chain joins TRBV30 and TRBJ1-5; D unresolved. The CDR3 has 13 amino acids. CDR1 and CDR2 from the germline V gene are GTSNPN and SVGIG (reference sequence). The V gene lost 2 bases and the J gene lost 6 bases, with 11 bases spanning the gap. CDR3: CAWSPHRCQPQHF. In DNA form, the CDR3 reads TGTGCCTGGAGTCCCCATCGATGTCAGCCCCAGCATTTT.

This rearrangement joins TRBV5-6 to TRBJ2-7; tentatively, D is TRBD2 (6 bases). The CDR3 sequence is 16 residues long. Deletions cut 3 bases from V and 0 bases from J, with 16 bases between. Germline V gene sequence: CDR1 SGHDT, CDR2 YYEEEE. The CDR3 spells CASSYDRDLTSYEQYF. The CDR3 DNA follows: TGTGCCAGCAGCTATGACCGGGACTTGACCTCCTACGAGCAGTACTTC.

The chain couples TRBV11-1 to TRBJ1-6; D is perhaps TRBD1 (5 bases). Germline-derived CDR1 and CDR2 are SGHAT and FQDESV (reference sequence). CDR3 length: 15 amino acids. The V and J ends lost 5 bases and 5 bases respectively, with 13 bases between them. The CDR3 region has the DNA TGTGCCAGCAGCAAAGAAAGACAGAATAATTCACCCCTCCACTTT. Translating gives CASSKERQNNSPLHF.

The V and J genes are TRBV29-1 and TRBJ1-2, with TRBD1 identical over 9 bases. Germline trimming cut 3 bases from V and 4 bases from J; bases unmatched to any gene: 6. Germline V lookup: CDR1 SQVTM, CDR2 ANQGSEA. The CDR3 has 14 amino acids. CDR3 in DNA: TGCAGCGTTGACCTGACAGGGGGTGGCTATGGCTACACCTTC. This gives the protein CSVDLTGGGYGYTF.

The gene calls are TRBV4-1 and TRBJ2-5; TRBD1 aligns across 9 bases. From germline, CDR1 is MGHRA and CDR2 YSYEKL. This CDR3 has 17 amino acids. V dropped 1 base and J dropped 5; count of bases not matched to a gene: 11. This CDR3 is CASSQVPGTGRMETQYF. For the CDR3, the DNA is TGCGCCAGCAGCCAAGTTCCTGGGACAGGGAGGATGGAGACCCAGTACTTC.

V gene TRBV20-1 combines with J gene TRBJ2-7; 8 positions agree with TRBD2. The germline V gene encodes CDR1 DFQATT and CDR2 SNEGSKA (reference sequence). The CDR3 contains 14 residues. Trimming cost V 6 bases and J 2 bases; bases outside gene matches: 9. In nucleotides, the CDR3 is TGCAGTGCCACCGTACCCGGGGGGGCCTACGAGCAGTACGTC. Its protein is CSATVPGGAYEQYV.

The sample holds a few counts of this clonotype. The gene calls are TRBV28 and TRBJ1-6; D is unclear. The CDR3 has 14 amino acids. V was clipped by 7 bases and J by 0 bases, with 7 bases between them. The germline gives CDR1 MDHEN, CDR2 SYDVKM. The DNA of the CDR3 is TGTGCCAGCACCCCCGACTCCTATAATTCACCCCTCCACTTT. This codes for CASTPDSYNSPLHF.

V usage is TRBV7-9 and J usage is TRBJ2-1; D remains unclear. The V end was cut by 6 bases, the J end by 0 bases, with 12 bases between. Germline V gene sequence: CDR1 SEHNR, CDR2 FQNEAQ (reference sequence). The CDR3 extends over 15 amino acids. CDR3 loop: CASRTAASSYNEQFF. As DNA, the CDR3 is TGTGCCAGCAGAACGGCGGCCAGCTCCTACAATGAGCAGTTCTTC.

The genes are TRBV10-1 and TRBJ2-7, with D possibly being TRBD1 (6 bases). The V end was cut by 6 bases, the J end by 2 bases, with 14 bases between. This CDR3 spans 14 amino acids. Germline CDR1 is WNHNN and CDR2 is SYGVQD (reference sequence). CDR3 DNA: TGCGCCAGCAGGACAGGTCCACCGCCCTACGAGCAGTACGTC. It yields the protein CASRTGPPPYEQYV.

The rearrangement links TRBV28 to TRBJ2-5; D might be TRBD1 or TRBD2, each matching 5 bases. The CDR3 loop spans 13 amino acids. Germline-derived CDR1 and CDR2 are MDHEN and SYDVKM. Trimming pared 2 bases from V and 5 bases from J, leaving 9 bases between. CDR3 amino acids: CASSLEGRETQYF. CDR3 coding DNA: TGTGCCAGCAGTTTAGAGGGGCGGGAGACCCAGTACTTC. The complete variable domain, with remaining parts taken from reference TRBV28 and TRBJ2-5, reads DVKVTQSSRYLVKRTGEKVFLECVQDMDHENMFWYRQDPGLGLRLIYFSYDVKMKEKGDIPEGYSVSREKKERFSLILESASTNQTSMYLCASSLEGRETQYFGPGTRLLVL.

This chain uses TRBV6-2 or TRBV6-3 with TRBJ2-3, with D unclear. The CDR3 runs to 15 residues. Trimming took 0 bases from V and 1 from J, leaving 8 bases between them. Germline CDR1 and CDR2: MNHEY and SVGEGT. Here the CDR3 DNA reads TGTGCCAGCAGTTACTCTCGGCTACGCACAGATACGCAGTATTTT. This sequence encodes CASSYSRLRTDTQYF.

This chain links TRBV7-9 with TRBJ2-7, with a weak D call TRBD2 (6 bases). V was trimmed by 3 bases and J by 4 bases, leaving 13 bases between them. Germline V gene data show CDR1 as SEHNR and CDR2 as FQNEAQ (reference sequence). CDR3 length: 14 amino acids. DNA of the CDR3: TGTGCCAGCAGCTTTGGAGGGTTAGTTTACGAGCAGTACTTC. Protein product: CASSFGGLVYEQYF.

V is TRBV7-9 and J is TRBJ1-1; no firm D call. The CDR3 spans 16 residues. Germline CDR1 reads SEHNR; CDR2 reads FQNEAQ (reference sequence). Trimming left V 5 bases short and J 3 bases short, with 19 bases between. The CDR3 region has the DNA TGTGCCAGCAGCCCCCGCGGGGTTTCTTGGGACACTGAAGCTTTCTTT. It is translated as CASSPRGVSWDTEAFF. The variable domain in full, with the rest retrieved from reference TRBV7-9 and TRBJ1-1, is DTGVSQNPRHKITKRGQNVTFRCDPISEHNRLYWYRQTLGQGPEFLTYFQNEAQLEKSRLLSDRFSAERPKGSFSTLEIQRTEQGDSAMYLCASSPRGVSWDTEAFFGQGTRLTVV.

The rearrangement uses TRBV2 and TRBJ1-1, with 7 nucleotides matching TRBD1. Trimming took 4 bases from V and 10 from J; bases not matched to a gene: 9. This CDR3 is 13 amino acids long. CDR1 and CDR2 (germline): SNHLY, FYNNEI. CDR3 amino acids: CASSGRTNRGAFF. The CDR3 DNA sequence: TGTGCCAGCAGTGGCCGGACAAACAGGGGAGCTTTCTTT.

The rearrangement joins TRBV4-1 to TRBJ2-1; weak D call: TRBD2 (6 bases). Trimming cost V 0 bases and J 9 bases, with 18 bases left between them. This CDR3 spans 16 amino acids. Germline V lookup: CDR1 MGHRA, CDR2 YSYEKL. DNA for the CDR3: TGCGCCAGCAGCCAAGAGGCGGCTAGCGCCCAATTTGAGCAGTTCTTC. This translates into CASSQEAASAQFEQFF.

The CDR3 DNA reads as TGTGCCAGCAGTGGTGGCGGGGAATCCTACGAGCAGTACGTC. Its protein product is CASSGGGESYEQYV. V gene TRBV6-1 combines with J gene TRBJ2-7; tentative D call: TRBD2 (6 bases). The CDR3 has 14 amino acids. The V end lost 4 bases, the J end lost 1 base, and 11 bases lay between the germline ends. Germline CDR1 is MNHNS and CDR2 is SASEGT.

The chain recombines TRBV5-5 with TRBJ1-1; no clear D gene. V was pared by 0 bases and J by 3 bases, with 6 bases between. The length of the CDR3 is 13 residues. Per germline, CDR1 SGHKS and CDR2 YYEKEE (reference sequence). The CDR3 spells CASSLAGYTEAFF. The DNA of the CDR3 is TGTGCCAGCAGCTTGGCTGGTTACACTGAAGCTTTCTTT.

The chain carries TRBV5-4 and TRBJ2-2, with D hard to call. The CDR3 is made up of 12 amino acids. CDR1 and CDR2 (germline): SGHNT, YYREEE (reference sequence). Deletions cut 7 bases from V and 2 bases from J, with 6 bases between. CDR3 sequence: CASGGNTGELFF. The CDR3 DNA follows: TGTGCCAGCGGCGGAAACACCGGGGAGCTGTTTTTT. Drawing the rest from reference TRBV5-4 and TRBJ2-2, the complete variable domain is ETGVTQSPTHLIKTRGQQVTLRCSSQSGHNTVSWYQQALGQGPQFIFQYYREEENGRGNFPPRFSGLQFPNYSSELNVNALELDDSALYLCASGGNTGELFFGEGSRLTVL.

The chain combines TRBV7-6 with TRBJ1-2; 8 positions agree with TRBD1. Germline loops: CDR1 SGHVS, CDR2 FNYEAQ. Losses at the gene ends were 3 bases for V and 4 bases for J; bases not matched to a gene: 4. This CDR3 has 14 amino acids. The chain's CDR3 is CASSFGTGGYGYTF. Here the CDR3 DNA reads TGTGCCAGCAGCTTTGGAACAGGGGGCTATGGCTACACCTTC.

V gene TRBV7-6 combines with J gene TRBJ2-1; possibly TRBD2 for D (5 bases). The CDR3 runs to 15 residues. V lost 1 base and J 7 bases, leaving 14 bases between the germline ends. Germline loops: CDR1 SGHVS, CDR2 FNYEAQ. The CDR3 region is CASSLVERAHNEQFF. CDR3 coding DNA: TGTGCCAGCAGCTTAGTCGAGAGGGCCCATAATGAGCAGTTCTTC.

This clonotype showed up just once. The gene calls are TRBV12-3 or TRBV12-4 and TRBJ2-2; perhaps TRBD2 as D (6 bases). The germline V and J ends were trimmed by 5 bases and 3 bases, with 16 bases remaining between them. This CDR3 is 16 amino acids long. The CDR3 here is CASSLSLPSDTGELFF. In DNA, the CDR3 is TGTGCCAGCAGTCTCTCCCTGCCTAGCGACACCGGGGAGCTGTTTTTT.

The chain couples TRBV13 to TRBJ1-1; D is ambiguous. This CDR3 contains 14 residues. V lost 5 bases, J lost 4 bases, and 14 bases lay in between. Per germline, CDR1 PRHDT and CDR2 FYEKMQ (reference sequence). CDR3 amino acids: CASSGRALRTEAFF. CDR3 bases: TGTGCCAGCAGCGGCCGAGCCCTACGCACTGAAGCTTTCTTT.

The chain links TRBV11-1 to TRBJ2-1; 10 nucleotides agree with TRBD2. The CDR3 contains 15 residues. Germline V CDR1 and CDR2: SGHAT, FQDESV (reference sequence). J gave up 5 bases and V 5 bases, and 6 bases lay outside the gene matches. The chain's CDR3 is CASSQRTSGHNEQFF. CDR3 in DNA: TGTGCCAGCAGCCAGAGGACTAGCGGCCACAATGAGCAGTTCTTC.